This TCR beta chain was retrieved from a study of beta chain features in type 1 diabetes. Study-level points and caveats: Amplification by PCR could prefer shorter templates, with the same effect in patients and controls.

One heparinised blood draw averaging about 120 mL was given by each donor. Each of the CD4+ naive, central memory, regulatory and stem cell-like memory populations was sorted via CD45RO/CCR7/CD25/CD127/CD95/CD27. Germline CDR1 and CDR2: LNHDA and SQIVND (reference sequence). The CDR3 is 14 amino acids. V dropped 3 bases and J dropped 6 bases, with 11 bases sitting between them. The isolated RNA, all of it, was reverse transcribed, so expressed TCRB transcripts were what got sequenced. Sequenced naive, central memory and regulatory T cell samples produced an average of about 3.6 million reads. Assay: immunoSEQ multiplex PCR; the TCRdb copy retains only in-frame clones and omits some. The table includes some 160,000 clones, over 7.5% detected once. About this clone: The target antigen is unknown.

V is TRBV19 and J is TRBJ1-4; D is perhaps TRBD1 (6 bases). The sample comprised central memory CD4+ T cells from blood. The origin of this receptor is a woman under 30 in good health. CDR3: CASSMFTGYEKLFF. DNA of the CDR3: TGTGCCAGTAGTATGTTTACAGGGTATGAAAAACTGTTTTTT.